This TCR beta chain was recorded in a study of T cells in Graves' hyperthyroidism and ophthalmopathy. Overall study results and limits: Ophthalmopathy was distinguished from stable hyperthyroidism by 13 V-J signatures.

Orbital computed tomography and thyroid ultrasound, together with serum TRAb and thyroxine and clinical symptoms, were used for diagnoses. As regards this clonotype: The antigen is unknown. A junction end diverges from the germline sequence, so it may reflect a read error.

Per the germline V gene, CDR1 is KGHSH and CDR2 is LQKENI. The CDR3 runs 16 residues. TCR beta CDR3 sequences were amplified from RNA transcripts. Carried out on the TCR CDR3, a first-round RT-PCR used the HTBI primer set. Via MiXCR, TCRdb re-called the multiplex PCR reads, giving one row per CDR3 protein. The data contain approximately 610,000 distinct CDR3 sequences, under 15% of them singletons. The source of this sequence is a woman aged 40 to 49 with Graves' ophthalmopathy. J is TRBJ2-6 and V is TRBV18, with a possible D match to TRBD1 (5 bases). The specimen was blood. The chain's CDR3 is CAGSSTYTAGADVLTF. The DNA for the CDR3 is TGTGCCGGCTCATCTACCTACACCGCTGGGGCCGACGTCCTGACTTTC. Full variable domain (rest looked up from reference TRBV18 and TRBJ2-6): NAGVMQNPRHLVRRRGQEARLRCSPMKGHSHVYWYRQLPEEGLKFMVYLQKENIIDESGMPKERFSAEFPKEGPSILRIQQVVRGDSAAYFCAGSSTYTAGADVLTFGAGSRLTVL.